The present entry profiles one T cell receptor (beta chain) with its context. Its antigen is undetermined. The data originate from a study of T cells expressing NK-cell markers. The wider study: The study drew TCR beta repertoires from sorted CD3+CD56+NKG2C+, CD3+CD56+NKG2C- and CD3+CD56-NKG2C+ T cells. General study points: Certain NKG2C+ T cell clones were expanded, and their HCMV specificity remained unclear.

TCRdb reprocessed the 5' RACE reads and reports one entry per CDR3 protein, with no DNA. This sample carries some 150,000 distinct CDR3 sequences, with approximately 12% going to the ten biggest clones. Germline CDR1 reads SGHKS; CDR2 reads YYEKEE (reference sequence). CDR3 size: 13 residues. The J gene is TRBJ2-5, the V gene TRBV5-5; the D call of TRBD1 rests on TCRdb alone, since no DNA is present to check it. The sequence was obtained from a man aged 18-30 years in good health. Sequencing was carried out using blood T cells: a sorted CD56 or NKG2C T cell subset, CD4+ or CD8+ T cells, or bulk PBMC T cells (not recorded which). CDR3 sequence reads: CASKNSGEETQYF.